This T cell receptor beta chain was sequenced in a study of OX40 agonist ivuxolimab in advanced cancers. Study as a whole: An anti-OX40 (CD134) antibody with agonistic activity, ivuxolimab, was administered to patients. Melanoma, hepatocellular carcinoma, head and neck or renal cell cancer occurred in dose-escalation patients.

The CDR3 loop spans 16 amino acids. V shed 0 bases, J shed 8 bases, and the junction held 7 bases outside the gene matches. Looked up from germline, CDR1 is MNHNS and CDR2 is SASEGT. This clone is termed medium-sized. Its antigen is not known. Study conclusions and caveats: The study found that CD8+ T cells averaged more expanded clones than CD4+.

Produced via immunoSEQ multiplex PCR; TCRdb's table is partial and in-frame only. The table includes roughly 19,000 clones, around four fifths detected once. The sample in question was CD4+ or CD8+ T cells sorted from blood, obtained in a trial of the OX40 agonist ivuxolimab. This TCR derives from an adult with an advanced solid tumor such as melanoma, head and neck, liver or kidney cancer. The V and J genes are TRBV6-1 and TRBJ1-4, with 9 positions matching TRBD1. The CDR3: CASSEARGQGDEKLFF. The CDR3 coding sequence is TGTGCCAGCAGTGAAGCGCGGGGACAGGGTGACGAAAAACTGTTTTTT.